This entry features one T cell receptor (beta chain) sequence. As handled by the study authors: Nucleated cell counts were estimated from reference gene primer amplification. The data were produced by immunoSEQ multiplex PCR, yet TCRdb's version contains in-frame clones alone and is incomplete. V and J calls and clone size are those listed in that table; D and trimming were worked out from the DNA. The repertoire consists of some 170,000 clones, with 60% to 85% occurring once and the leading ten covering roughly 8%. This entry belongs to a study of blood T cell repertoires in COVID-19. Study summary: The United States, Italy and Spain supplied acute and convalescent COVID-19 samples. PBMCs, B-cell-depleted T cells, or T cells were the source of the cDNA or gDNA that made up the material.

The CDR3 has 17 residues. The germline V gene has CDR1 SGDLS and CDR2 YYNGEE. J was trimmed by 1 base and V by 5 bases; bases with no gene match: 7. The J gene is TRBJ1-6, the V gene TRBV9, with 9 bases that match TRBD1. The TCR sequence derives from a man aged 55-75 years with acute or convalescent COVID-19. Sequenced material: peripheral blood. In DNA, the CDR3 is TGTGCCAGCAGTTTACAGGGGGCATCATCCTATAATTCACCCCTCCACTTT. Its translation is CASSLQGASSYNSPLHF.